The entry below describes one T cell receptor (beta chain). What it binds is not known. The method was immunoSEQ multiplex PCR; TCRdb's version includes in-frame clones alone and lacks a portion of them. The sample consists of approximately 52,000 clones, 85% to 95% of them appearing once. Drug-resistant or recurrent cytomegalovirus affected these solid-organ transplant recipient patients. The sample originates from a study of T cell therapy after organ transplantation. Across the whole study: About 80% of the ten patients were clinical responders. Patients received a median of 1.92 x 10^8 CMV-specific T cells over 2 to 6 infusions.

Study results and limitations: Post-therapy reconstitution appeared to include transferred and endogenous clonotypes.

The sequence was collected from a human patient who had received a solid organ transplant and had CMV disease. Sequences were derived from CD8+ T cells from blood, sampled before autologous CMV-specific T cell therapy.

The CDR3 nucleotides are TGTGCCAGCAGCTTGGTTGGTGTCAGAGCCTACGAGCAGTACTTC. This encodes CASSLVGVRAYEQYF. The chain recombines TRBV5-6 with TRBJ2-7; D unclear. V shed 0 bases and J shed 2 bases, with 12 bases lying between them. Germline-derived CDR1 and CDR2 are SGHDT and YYEEEE. The CDR3 consists of 15 residues.